This TCR beta chain was identified in a study of identical twins. The study, taken as a whole, reports: Cord blood's abundant beta clonotypes had fewer insertions, unlike memory repertoires.

All of the donors were Caucasians in good health. This clonotype occurred a few times. What it binds is unknown. Template switching introduced a universal primer site, and the cDNA bore unique molecular identifiers. MiXCR, run by TCRdb on the 5' RACE reads, gives a single entry per CDR3 protein. The sample consists of roughly 1,500,000 distinct CDR3 sequences, around 29% of them appearing once. The CDR3 sequence is 11 residues long. V was clipped by 4 bases and J by 5 bases, with 6 bases between them. Germline lookup yields CDR1 DFQATT and CDR2 SNEGSKA (reference sequence). V usage is TRBV20-1 and J usage is TRBJ2-1; the D is unclear. This receptor was obtained from a newborn girl in good health. The source material was cord blood. CDR3 residues: CSAIRNNEQFF. CDR3 bases: TGCAGTGCTATCAGGAACAATGAGCAGTTCTTC.